These T cell receptor beta chains were read from a single sample in a study of T cell repertoires in cytomegalovirus infection. MiXCR, applied by TCRdb to the reads, yields one record per CDR3 protein. Of around 300,000 distinct CDR3 sequences listed, around 20% were seen once; the top ten hold approximately 19%. The antigens for these receptors are not known. Sequences were derived from cultured PBMCs, sampled from culture after CMV antigen stimulation. The receptors were sampled from a human donor in good health (CMV status not recorded). Some clones in this sample may be carry-over from other donors' samples. Both conserved end residues are part of each CDR3. A D gene is named only where the DNA matches it firmly. Some rows have no size entry. The others give once, few or many, or a class for an expanded clone.

V	J	D	size	CDR3	DNA
TRBV6-6	TRBJ1-2	NA	few	CASSYLVDGGLGYTF	TGTGCCAGCAGTTACTTGGTCGATGGTGGGCTTGGCTACACCTTC
TRBV10-2	TRBJ2-3	NA	NA	CASSESIAGRVDTQYF	TGCGCCAGCAGTGAGTCGATTGCGGGAAGGGTAGATACGCAGTATTTT
TRBV7-2	TRBJ1-2	NA	NA	CASSLGIGRSGYTF	TGTGCCAGCAGCTTAGGGATAGGGAGGTCTGGCTACACCTTC
TRBV4-1	TRBJ2-1	TRBD2	once	CASSQVASGRNEQFF	TGCGCCAGCAGCCAAGTCGCTAGCGGGAGAAATGAGCAGTTCTTC
TRBV7-9	TRBJ2-5	NA	NA	CASSSYRVETQYF	TGTGCCAGCAGTTCTTACAGGGTGGAGACCCAGTACTTC
TRBV7-2	TRBJ2-6	NA	NA	CASSLGTTGANVLTF	TGTGCCAGCAGCTTAGGGACAACTGGGGCCAACGTCCTGACTTTC
TRBV24-1	TRBJ2-1	NA	few	CATSPGSYNEQFF	TGTGCCACCAGTCCTGGCAGCTACAATGAGCAGTTCTTC
TRBV29-1	TRBJ2-5	NA	NA	CSVESSVLQETQYF	TGCAGCGTTGAAAGTAGCGTACTACAAGAGACCCAGTACTTC
TRBV27	TRBJ2-1	NA	NA	CASSLLGTYNEQFF	TGTGCCAGCAGTTTACTAGGTACCTACAATGAGCAGTTCTTC
TRBV7-6	TRBJ1-2	NA	many	CASSSQDRTDLGGYTF	TGTGCCAGCAGCTCCCAAGACAGGACGGACTTAGGCGGCTACACCTTC
TRBV19	TRBJ1-2	TRBD1	few	CASSTLDRNYGYTF	TGTGCCAGTAGTACATTGGACAGGAACTATGGCTACACCTTC
TRBV7-2	TRBJ2-1	TRBD2	NA	CASSVSGGAGGITEQFF	TGTGCCAGCAGCGTTAGTGGGGGTGCGGGAGGGATTACTGAGCAGTTCTTC
TRBV7-2	TRBJ2-1	NA	many	CASSLALGRPDNEQFF	TGTGCCAGCAGCTTAGCTTTGGGGCGTCCGGACAATGAGCAGTTCTTC
TRBV18	TRBJ2-7	TRBD1	few	CASSPKGGAEQYF	TGTGCCAGCTCACCAAAAGGGGGCGCCGAGCAGTACTTC
TRBV7-9	TRBJ1-6	TRBD1	NA	CASSPGDSGPSPLHF	TGTGCCAGCAGCCCGGGGGACAGTGGGCCTTCACCCCTCCACTTT
TRBV12-3/TRBV12-4	TRBJ2-1	TRBD2	NA	CASSFFQRGRHEQFF	TGTGCCAGCAGTTTCTTCCAGCGGGGGAGACATGAGCAGTTCTTC
TRBV12-5	TRBJ1-1	NA	NA	CASGLVISQENTEAFF	TGTGCTAGTGGTTTGGTAATTAGTCAGGAGAACACTGAAGCTTTCTTT
TRBV4-1	TRBJ2-4	NA	NA	CASSGTGVQGLAVKNIQYF	TGCGCCAGCAGCGGGACAGGGGTCCAGGGACTAGCGGTTAAAAACATTCAGTACTTC
TRBV4-1	TRBJ1-2	TRBD1	NA	CASSQPGQGLGGYGYTF	TGCGCCAGCAGCCAGCCGGGACAGGGCTTAGGGGGTTATGGCTACACCTTC
TRBV10-1	TRBJ1-1	NA	many	CASSVNRANTEAFF	TGCGCCAGCAGTGTGAACAGGGCGAACACTGAAGCTTTCTTT
TRBV11-3	TRBJ2-1	NA	many	CASSLDNIRDEQFF	TGTGCCAGCAGCTTAGATAATATTCGGGATGAGCAGTTCTTC
TRBV27	TRBJ1-4	NA	NA	CASSPRYATNEKLFF	TGTGCCAGCAGTCCCCGGTACGCAACTAATGAAAAACTGTTTTTT
TRBV11-2	TRBJ2-2	NA	few	CASSLAVVNTGELFF	TGTGCCAGCAGCTTAGCAGTAGTTAACACCGGGGAGCTGTTTTTT
TRBV12-3/TRBV12-4	TRBJ2-5	TRBD1	NA	CASSFALGGAEETQYF	TGTGCCAGCAGCTTCGCTTTAGGGGGCGCGGAGGAGACCCAGTACTTC
TRBV9	TRBJ2-1	NA	few	CASSYYYGGGNEQFF	TGTGCCAGCAGCTATTACTATGGGGGAGGCAATGAGCAGTTCTTC
TRBV10-3	TRBJ1-1	TRBD1	few	CAISESRGTFF	TGTGCCATCAGTGAGTCCAGGGGGACTTTCTTT
TRBV18	TRBJ1-1	NA	NA	CASSPDGTYTEAFF	TGTGCCAGCTCACCAGACGGTACTTACACTGAAGCTTTCTTT
TRBV7-9	TRBJ1-1	TRBD1	many	CASTLRQGSTEAFF	TGTGCCAGCACCCTACGACAGGGAAGCACTGAAGCTTTCTTT
TRBV12-3/TRBV12-4	TRBJ2-3	NA	NA	CASSLNLGGRTDTQYF	TGTGCCAGCAGTCTTAACTTGGGGGGGCGCACAGATACGCAGTATTTT
TRBV12-3/TRBV12-4	TRBJ1-5	TRBD1	NA	CASRNRGPPQHF	TGTGCCAGCAGAAACAGGGGCCCGCCCCAGCATTTT
TRBV7-9	TRBJ2-5	TRBD1	many	CASSPSQGAVETQYF	TGTGCCAGCAGCCCGTCGCAGGGGGCTGTGGAGACCCAGTACTTC
TRBV11-2	TRBJ2-4	NA	many	CASSPPLDSVAKNIQYF	TGTGCCAGCAGCCCTCCACTGGATAGCGTAGCCAAAAACATTCAGTACTTC
TRBV6-6	TRBJ1-2	TRBD1	few	CASSSLGQGSPYGYTF	TGTGCCAGCAGTTCCCTCGGACAGGGAAGTCCCTATGGCTACACCTTC
TRBV20-1	TRBJ1-2	NA	NA	CSARETARSYYTF	TGCAGTGCTAGAGAGACCGCGAGATCGTACTACACCTTC
TRBV12-3/TRBV12-4	TRBJ2-7	NA	NA	CASSRGDSDYEQYF	TGTGCCAGCAGTCGCGGGGACAGCGACTACGAGCAGTACTTC
TRBV19	TRBJ2-1	NA	NA	CASSIDYGSSYNEQFF	TGTGCCAGTAGTATAGATTACGGGAGCTCCTACAATGAGCAGTTCTTC
TRBV6-5	TRBJ2-1	TRBD2	NA	CASSRGRAGVNEQFF	TGTGCCAGCAGTCGCGGGAGGGCCGGGGTAAATGAGCAGTTCTTC
TRBV20-1	TRBJ1-6	NA	NA	CSAAGDNSPLHF	TGCAGTGCGGCAGGGGACAATTCACCCCTCCACTTT
TRBV6-1	TRBJ2-3	NA	many	CASSRQVLNTDTQYF	TGTGCCAGCAGTAGACAGGTCCTTAACACAGATACGCAGTATTTT
TRBV7-9	TRBJ2-1	NA	NA	CASSLGIPLTNEQFF	TGTGCCAGCAGCTTAGGGATCCCTTTGACTAATGAGCAGTTCTTC
TRBV4-1	TRBJ1-5	NA	few	CASSQGSGNQPQHF	TGCGCCAGCAGCCAGGGGTCAGGGAATCAGCCCCAGCATTTT
TRBV6-5	TRBJ2-1	NA	few	CASSSGLGGREQFF	TGTGCCAGCAGTTCCGGGCTCGGGGGAAGAGAGCAGTTCTTC
TRBV7-8	TRBJ2-3	NA	few	CASNQGGGVYTDTQYF	TGTGCCAGCAACCAAGGGGGGGGCGTATACACAGATACGCAGTATTTT
TRBV25-1	TRBJ1-4	NA	NA	CASSEDATNEKLFF	TGTGCCAGCAGTGAGGATGCAACTAATGAAAAACTGTTTTTT
TRBV5-1	TRBJ2-5	NA	few	CATKREAEETQYF	TGCGCCACCAAAAGGGAGGCAGAAGAGACCCAGTACTTC
TRBV12-3/TRBV12-4	TRBJ2-3	NA	many	CASSIRGGDFQGYTDTQYF	TGTGCCAGCAGTATTAGAGGGGGGGACTTTCAGGGCTACACAGATACGCAGTATTTT
TRBV6-2/TRBV6-3	TRBJ1-4	NA	few	CASSRGLGDEKLFF	TGTGCCAGCAGCCGAGGACTAGGGGATGAAAAACTGTTTTTT
TRBV7-8	TRBJ2-2	NA	few	CASSLMPPPFRGAGGELFF	TGTGCCAGCAGCTTAATGCCTCCCCCCTTCCGGGGGGCAGGCGGGGAGCTGTTTTTT
TRBV10-3	TRBJ2-1	TRBD2	NA	CAISESLAGAEQFF	TGTGCCATCAGTGAGTCACTAGCGGGAGCTGAGCAGTTCTTC
TRBV7-8	TRBJ2-7	TRBD2	NA	CASSLTPVREGYEQYF	TGTGCCAGCAGCTTAACCCCCGTGCGGGAGGGCTACGAGCAGTACTTC
TRBV11-2	TRBJ2-1	TRBD2	NA	CASSWPVAGGPNEQFF	TGTGCCAGCAGCTGGCCCGTAGCGGGAGGGCCAAATGAGCAGTTCTTC
TRBV7-1	TRBJ1-1	TRBD1	NA	CASSPGDRGLDDTEAFF	TGTGCCAGCAGCCCAGGAGACAGGGGGCTCGACGACACTGAAGCTTTCTTT
TRBV5-4	TRBJ2-7	TRBD1	NA	CAGKTGVVGEQYF	TGTGCCGGAAAGACAGGGGTCGTAGGTGAGCAGTACTTC
TRBV5-1	TRBJ2-1	TRBD2	NA	CASSLTSGRFDEQFF	TGCGCCAGCAGCTTAACTAGCGGGAGATTCGATGAGCAGTTCTTC
TRBV7-8	TRBJ1-4	TRBD1	many	CASSLATGLGEKLFF	TGTGCCAGCAGCTTAGCGACAGGGCTTGGTGAAAAACTGTTTTTT